This paragraph covers one T cell receptor beta chain sequence. Its binding antigen is unknown. The input lacks base qualities; no much larger clone sits a single base away. Genomic DNA was extracted from sorted cells with the QIAGEN DNeasy Blood and Tissue Kit for TCRbeta CDR3 sequencing. Through immunoSEQ, high-throughput TCRbeta CDR3 sequencing was done commercially, including PCR amplification with internal controls and bias correction. The authors' analysis ran thus. Unique productive TCRbeta sequences were defined by CDR3 nucleotide sequence where primers matched, and otherwise by CDR3 amino acid sequence together with Vbeta and Jbeta genes. Sorting error was corrected by removing sequences shared between sorted populations at a frequency ratio of 2:1 or less, and the remaining shared sequences were assigned to the higher population. A sequence counted as donor-reactive if, in CFSE-low cells, the sequence had a frequency of at least 0.01% and was expanded at least 5-fold compared with unstimulated cells. Repertoire divergence was quantified by Jensen-Shannon divergence calculated from the top 100 TCRbeta sequences ranked by frequency. When a sample had multiple sequencing runs, each run was corrected for sorting error separately and the runs were then pooled. This immuneACCESS table, as held by TCRdb, lists in-frame sequences with V and J called but not all clones. Of the missing ones, under half trace to an unresolved V gene in checked studies; the others have no known cause. From that table come the V and J calls and clone size; the DNA was used to work out D and trimming. Here the sample has 240,000 or so clones; around 81% occur a single time. 0.55% to 0.65% of the sample is in the top ten clones.

These data belong to a study of Tregs in tolerant kidney transplant recipients (dated by TCRdb to the late 2010s). About the study as a whole: TCRbeta sequencing was used in the study to identify donor-specific regulatory T cells before combined kidney and bone marrow transplantation, and the identified cells were then tracked after transplant. TCRbeta repertoire sequencing was used in 3 healthy controls to compare several methods for expanding Tregs specific for an allogeneic donor. Study-wide findings and limitations: Because the study included only a small number of patients, the results must be confirmed in larger populations and under other immunosuppression protocols. Expanding Tregs with activated donor B cells appeared to identify the most biologically relevant and donor-specific TCRbeta repertoire. Biological reproducibility was not directly addressed, though technical replication error appeared minimal.

Unstimulated Tregs (CD4+CD25+CD127-), CD4+ non-Tregs (CD4+CD25-), CD4 and CD8 cells were FACS-sorted from thawed PBMCs. Blood from healthy controls was obtained either from healthy volunteers or as purchased buffy coats. Healthy control blood was processed by Ficoll density gradient to PBMCs and cryopreserved; patient PBMCs were collected before and after transplant. The CDR3, cysteine through phenylalanine, is 15 amino acids long. Only the CDR3 region is kept as DNA, spanning 45 bases read in frame from base 1. V trim: 4 bases; J trim: 1 base; unmatched bases: 3. Per the germline V gene, SGHRS is the CDR1 and YFSETQ is the CDR2.

The sequencing sample was made of CD4+ T cells from blood. The receptor was derived from a human donor in good health. Recombination joined TRBV5-1 with TRBJ2-5; 11 middle bases align to TRBD2. The bases read TGCGCCAGCAGCGCACTAGCGGGGGCCCAAGAGACCCAGTACTTC. Its product reads: CASSALAGAQETQYF.